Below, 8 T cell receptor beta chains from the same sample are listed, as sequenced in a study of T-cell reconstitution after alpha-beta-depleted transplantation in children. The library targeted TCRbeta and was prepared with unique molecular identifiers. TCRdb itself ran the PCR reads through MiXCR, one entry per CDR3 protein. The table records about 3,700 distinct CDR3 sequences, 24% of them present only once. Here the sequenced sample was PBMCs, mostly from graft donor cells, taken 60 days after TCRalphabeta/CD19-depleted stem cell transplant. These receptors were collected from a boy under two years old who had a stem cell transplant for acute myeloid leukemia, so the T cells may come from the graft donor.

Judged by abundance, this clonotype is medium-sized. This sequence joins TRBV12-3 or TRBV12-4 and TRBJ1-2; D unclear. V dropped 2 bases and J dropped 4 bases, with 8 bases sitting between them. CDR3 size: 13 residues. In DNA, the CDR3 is TGTGCCAGCAGTTTACAGGATTCCTATGGCTACACCTTC. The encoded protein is CASSLQDSYGYTF.

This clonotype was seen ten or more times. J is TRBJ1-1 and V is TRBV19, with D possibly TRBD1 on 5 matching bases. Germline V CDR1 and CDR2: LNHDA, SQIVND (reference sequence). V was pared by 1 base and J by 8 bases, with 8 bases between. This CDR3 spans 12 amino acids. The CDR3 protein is CASSIAQGEAFF. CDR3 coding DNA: TGTGCCAGTAGTATAGCGCAGGGCGAAGCTTTCTTT.

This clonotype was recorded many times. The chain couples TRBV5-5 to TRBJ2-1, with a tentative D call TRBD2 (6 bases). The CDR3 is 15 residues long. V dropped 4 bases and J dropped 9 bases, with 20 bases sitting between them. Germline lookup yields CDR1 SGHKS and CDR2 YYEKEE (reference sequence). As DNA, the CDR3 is TGTGCCAGCAGCCCGCAAGCAGCGGGCCTGAGTGAGCAGTTCTTC. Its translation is CASSPQAAGLSEQFF.

The CDR3 here is CSASALRGKHYGYTF. In DNA form, the CDR3 reads TGCAGTGCTAGTGCTCTCCGGGGGAAGCACTATGGCTACACCTTC. The rearrangement joins TRBV20-1 to TRBJ1-2; TRBD1 might be the D (5 bases). Germline CDR1 reads DFQATT; CDR2 reads SNEGSKA (reference sequence). Trimming removed 3 bases from V and 3 bases from J, with 17 bases in between. The CDR3 spans 15 residues.

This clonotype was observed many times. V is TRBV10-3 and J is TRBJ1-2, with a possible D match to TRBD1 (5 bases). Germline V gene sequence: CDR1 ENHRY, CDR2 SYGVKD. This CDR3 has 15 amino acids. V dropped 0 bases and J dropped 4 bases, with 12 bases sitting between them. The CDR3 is CAISESTEGSYGYTF. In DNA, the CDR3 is TGTGCCATCAGTGAGTCGACGGAGGGGTCCTATGGCTACACCTTC.

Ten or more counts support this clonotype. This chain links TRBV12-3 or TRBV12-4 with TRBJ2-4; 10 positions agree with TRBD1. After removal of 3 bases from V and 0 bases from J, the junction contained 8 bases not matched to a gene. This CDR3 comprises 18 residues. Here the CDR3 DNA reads TGTGCCAGCAGTTTTGGGACAGGGGCCCCAGTAGCCAAAAACATTCAGTACTTC. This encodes CASSFGTGAPVAKNIQYF.

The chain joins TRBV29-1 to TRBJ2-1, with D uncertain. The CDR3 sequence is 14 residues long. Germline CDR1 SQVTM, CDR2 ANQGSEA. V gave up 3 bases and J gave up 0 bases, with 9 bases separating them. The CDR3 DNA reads TGCAGCGTTGATAGCCTGAGCTCCTACAATGAGCAGTTCTTC. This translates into CSVDSLSSYNEQFF.

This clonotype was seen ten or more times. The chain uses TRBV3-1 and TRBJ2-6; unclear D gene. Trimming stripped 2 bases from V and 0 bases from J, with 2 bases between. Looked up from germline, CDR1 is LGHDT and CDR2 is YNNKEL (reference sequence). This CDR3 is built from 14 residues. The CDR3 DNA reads TGTGCCAGCAGCCAAATCTCTGGGGCCAACGTCCTGACTTTC. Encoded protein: CASSQISGANVLTF.